This paragraph reports one TCR beta chain. Its specificity is unknown. These data come from a study of T cell responses to AZD1222 COVID-19 vaccine. Method: immunoSEQ multiplex PCR; TCRdb's copy keeps in-frame clones and lacks some. The sample lists over 85,000 clones, about nine tenths occurring once. Whole-study findings and limits: Rises in breadth and depth of Spike-specific TCRs came after two AZD1222 doses.

Germline V gives CDR1 MNHNY, CDR2 SVGAGI (reference sequence). Germline trimming cut 6 bases from V and 1 base from J; bases unmatched to any gene: 4. The CDR3 consists of 14 residues. The rearrangement links TRBV6-6 to TRBJ1-1, with 8 bases fitting TRBD1. This receptor was obtained from an adult in good health. This specimen consisted of peripheral blood, obtained on day 0 of AZD1222 vaccination. As DNA, the CDR3 is TGTGCCAGCAGGGCAGGGGGCCCGAACACTGAAGCTTTCTTT. Translating it yields CASRAGGPNTEAFF.